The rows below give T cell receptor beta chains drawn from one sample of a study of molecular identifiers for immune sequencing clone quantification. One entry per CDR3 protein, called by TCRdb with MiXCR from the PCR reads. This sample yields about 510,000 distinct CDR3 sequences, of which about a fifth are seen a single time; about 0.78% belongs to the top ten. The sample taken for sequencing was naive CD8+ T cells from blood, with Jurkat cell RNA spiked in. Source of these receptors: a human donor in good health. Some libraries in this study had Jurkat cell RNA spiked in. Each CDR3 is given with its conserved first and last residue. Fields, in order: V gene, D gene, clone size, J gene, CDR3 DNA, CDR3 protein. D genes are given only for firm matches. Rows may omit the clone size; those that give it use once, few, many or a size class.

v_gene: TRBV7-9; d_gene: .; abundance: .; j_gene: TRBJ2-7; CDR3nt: TGTGCCATCCGGACAGCCACCTCCTACGAGCAGTACTTC; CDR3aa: CAIRTATSYEQYF
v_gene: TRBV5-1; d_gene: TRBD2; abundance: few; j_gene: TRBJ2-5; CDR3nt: TGCGCCAGCAGCTTGGTCGGTAGCGGGAGAGGTGAAGAGACCCAGTACTTC; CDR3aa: CASSLVGSGRGEETQYF
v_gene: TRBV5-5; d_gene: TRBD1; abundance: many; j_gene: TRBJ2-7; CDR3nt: TGTGCCAGCAGCTCGGACAGGTTCTACGAGCAGTACTTC; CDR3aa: CASSSDRFYEQYF
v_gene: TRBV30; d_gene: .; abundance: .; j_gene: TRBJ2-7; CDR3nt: TGTGCCTGGAGTTCTCTGAGCCCCGAGCGGTACTTC; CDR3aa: CAWSSLSPERYF
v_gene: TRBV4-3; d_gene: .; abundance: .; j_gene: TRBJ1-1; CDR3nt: TGCGCCAGCAGCCACTACCGAGGGTCGGGCATGAACACTGAAGCTTTCTTT; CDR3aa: CASSHYRGSGMNTEAFF
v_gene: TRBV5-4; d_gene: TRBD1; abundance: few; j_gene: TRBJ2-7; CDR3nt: TGTGCCAGCAGCACCGCCCTCGGGGACAGGAGTTTAACCGAGCAGTACTTC; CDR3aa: CASSTALGDRSLTEQYF
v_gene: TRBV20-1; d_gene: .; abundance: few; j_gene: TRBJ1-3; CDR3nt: TGCAGTGCTAATTCCCCCGGGACGGCTGGAAACACCATATATTTT; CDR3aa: CSANSPGTAGNTIYF
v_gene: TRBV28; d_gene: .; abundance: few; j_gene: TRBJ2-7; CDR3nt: TGTGCCAGCAGTTTTCTAGGAGCCTCCTACGAGCAGTACTTC; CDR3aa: CASSFLGASYEQYF
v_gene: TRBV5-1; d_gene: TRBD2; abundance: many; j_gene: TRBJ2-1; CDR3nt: TGCGCCAGCAGCTTGGGCGGCGGGGGGGCCCAGGATGGTGAGCAGTTCTTC; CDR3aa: CASSLGGGGAQDGEQFF
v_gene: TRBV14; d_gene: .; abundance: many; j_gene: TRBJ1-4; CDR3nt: TGTGCCAGCAGCCGTCGAGCAACTAATGAAAAACTGTTTTTT; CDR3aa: CASSRRATNEKLFF
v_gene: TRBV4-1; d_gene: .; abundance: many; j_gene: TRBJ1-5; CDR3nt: TGCGCCAGCAGCCCTCTTTTGGATCAGCCCCAGCATTTT; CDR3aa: CASSPLLDQPQHF
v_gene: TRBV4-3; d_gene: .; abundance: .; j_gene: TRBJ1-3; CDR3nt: TGCGCCAGCAGCCATCAAGCGAGTTCTGGAAACACCATATATTTT; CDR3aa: CASSHQASSGNTIYF
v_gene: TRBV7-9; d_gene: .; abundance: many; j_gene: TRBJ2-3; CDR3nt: TGTGCCAGCAGCTTAGGGGCCACAGATACGCAGTATTTT; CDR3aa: CASSLGATDTQYF
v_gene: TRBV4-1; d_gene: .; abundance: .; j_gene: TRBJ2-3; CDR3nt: TGCGCCAGCAGCCAAGTAATCATAGATACGCAGTATTTT; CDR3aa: CASSQVIIDTQYF
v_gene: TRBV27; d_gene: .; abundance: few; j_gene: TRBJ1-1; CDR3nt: TGTGCCAGCAGCCCCGAGGGGGGGCAGGTCGGGACTGAAGCTTTCTTT; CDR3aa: CASSPEGGQVGTEAFF
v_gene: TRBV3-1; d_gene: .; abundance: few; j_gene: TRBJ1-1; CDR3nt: TGTGCCAGCAGCCAAGACGAGGGGGTACTGAACACTGAAGCTTTCTTT; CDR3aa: CASSQDEGVLNTEAFF
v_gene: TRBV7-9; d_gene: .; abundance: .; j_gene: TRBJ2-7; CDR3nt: TGTGCCAGCAGCTTACCAGGCCTCTCAGGGGCCCACGAGCAGTACTTC; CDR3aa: CASSLPGLSGAHEQYF
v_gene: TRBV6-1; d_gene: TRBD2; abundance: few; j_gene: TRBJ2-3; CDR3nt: TGTGCCAGCAGTGATCGGCTGACGGGACTAGCGGCGCTCGGGGGTACGCAGTATTTT; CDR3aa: CASSDRLTGLAALGGTQYF
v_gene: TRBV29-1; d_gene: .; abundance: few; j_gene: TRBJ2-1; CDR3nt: TGCAGCGTTGAAGGAGTGGACTTCCAGACCAATGAGCAGTTCTTC; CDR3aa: CSVEGVDFQTNEQFF
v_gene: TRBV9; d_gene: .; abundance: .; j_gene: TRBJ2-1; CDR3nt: TGTGCCAGCAGCCCCGGCGGAGGATCATTGGACAATGAGCAGTTCTTC; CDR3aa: CASSPGGGSLDNEQFF
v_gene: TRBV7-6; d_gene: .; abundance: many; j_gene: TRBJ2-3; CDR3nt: TGTGCCAGCAGCTTAGCGCTTGGGCAGGGGCCCGGAGATACGCAGTATTTT; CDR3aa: CASSLALGQGPGDTQYF
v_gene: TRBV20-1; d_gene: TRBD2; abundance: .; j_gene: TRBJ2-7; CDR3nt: TGCAGTGCCCCAGGGGCGGGAGGGCCCCACGAGCAGTACTTC; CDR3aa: CSAPGAGGPHEQYF
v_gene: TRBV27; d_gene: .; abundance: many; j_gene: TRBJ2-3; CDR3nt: TGTGCCAGCAGCACCCGTGGACTTCGCGGGGTAGATACGCAGTATTTT; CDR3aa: CASSTRGLRGVDTQYF
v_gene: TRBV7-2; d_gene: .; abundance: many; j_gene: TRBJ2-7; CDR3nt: TGTGCCAGCAGCACCTCCGGGGGTTTCTACGAGCAGTACTTC; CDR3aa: CASSTSGGFYEQYF
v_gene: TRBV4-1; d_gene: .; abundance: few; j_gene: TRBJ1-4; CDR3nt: TGCGCCAGCAGTACAGGACAGTTAGATGAAAAACTGTTTTTT; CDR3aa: CASSTGQLDEKLFF
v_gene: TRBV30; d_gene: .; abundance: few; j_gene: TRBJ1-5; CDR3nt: TGTGCCTGGAGCCAGGGGCTGGGAAATCAGCCCCAGCATTTT; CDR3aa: CAWSQGLGNQPQHF
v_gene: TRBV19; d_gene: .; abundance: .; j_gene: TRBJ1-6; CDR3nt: TGTGCCAGTAGTACAACCCCGGACCAAAATTCACCCCTCCACTTT; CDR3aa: CASSTTPDQNSPLHF
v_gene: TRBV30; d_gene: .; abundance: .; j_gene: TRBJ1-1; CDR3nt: TGTGCCTGGGGGGTGGGGACTGAAGCTTTCTTT; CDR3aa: CAWGVGTEAFF
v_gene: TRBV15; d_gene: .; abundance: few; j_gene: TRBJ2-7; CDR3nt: TGTGCCACCAGCAGAGCTGCAGGACCCTTAACCTACGAGCAGTACTTC; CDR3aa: CATSRAAGPLTYEQYF
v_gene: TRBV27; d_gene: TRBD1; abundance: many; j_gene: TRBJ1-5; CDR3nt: TGTGCCAGCAGTACTGGGACAGGGTCAGGGCAGCCCCAGCATTTT; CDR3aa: CASSTGTGSGQPQHF
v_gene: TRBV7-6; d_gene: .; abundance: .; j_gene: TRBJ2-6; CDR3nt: TGTGCCAGCAGCTTAGACCGGGACGTTCCTACTGGGGCCAACGTCCTGACTTTC; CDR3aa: CASSLDRDVPTGANVLTF
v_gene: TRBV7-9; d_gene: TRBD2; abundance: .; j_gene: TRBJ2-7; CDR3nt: TGTGCCAGCAGTTCTAGCGGAACTCCCTACGAGCAGTACTTC; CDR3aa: CASSSSGTPYEQYF
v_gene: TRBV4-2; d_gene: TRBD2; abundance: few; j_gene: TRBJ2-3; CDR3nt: TGTGCCAGCAGCCAGGCAACTAGCGGGATAGTAATCGCTGACACAGATACGCAGTATTTT; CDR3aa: CASSQATSGIVIADTDTQYF
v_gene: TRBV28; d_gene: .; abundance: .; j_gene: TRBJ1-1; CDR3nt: TGTGCCAGCAGTTTAAGGGGGTACTCCACTGAAGCTTTCTTT; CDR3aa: CASSLRGYSTEAFF
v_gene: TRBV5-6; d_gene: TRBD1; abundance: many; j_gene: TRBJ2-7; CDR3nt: TGTGCCAGCAGCTCCAGGGGGCTGGGCTACGAGCAGTACTTC; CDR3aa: CASSSRGLGYEQYF
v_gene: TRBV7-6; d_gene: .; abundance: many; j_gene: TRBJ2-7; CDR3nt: TGTGCCAGCAGCTTAGCGCCCGCCGAGCAGTACTTC; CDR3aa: CASSLAPAEQYF
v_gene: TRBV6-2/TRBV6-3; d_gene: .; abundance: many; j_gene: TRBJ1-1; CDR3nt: TGTGCCAGCAGTTGGGGGCGTACTGAAGCTTTCTTT; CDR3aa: CASSWGRTEAFF
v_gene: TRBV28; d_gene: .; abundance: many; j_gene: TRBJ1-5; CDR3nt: TGTGCCACGGACCAAGGGGGGAGTCAGCCCCAGCATTTT; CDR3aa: CATDQGGSQPQHF
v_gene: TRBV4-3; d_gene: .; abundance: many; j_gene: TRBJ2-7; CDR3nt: TGCGCCAGCAGCCAAGGTCGGGGCACCCTCGGGGAGCAGTACTTC; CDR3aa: CASSQGRGTLGEQYF
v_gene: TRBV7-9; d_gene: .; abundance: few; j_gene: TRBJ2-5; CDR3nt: TGTGCCAGCAACCTTCGACCCTATCAGGAGACCCAGTACTTC; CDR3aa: CASNLRPYQETQYF
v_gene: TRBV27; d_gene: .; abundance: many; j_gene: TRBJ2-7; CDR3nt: TGTGCCAGCAGTTTCCTGTCTGGGGAGCAGTACTTC; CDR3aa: CASSFLSGEQYF
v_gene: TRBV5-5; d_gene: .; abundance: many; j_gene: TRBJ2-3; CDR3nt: TGTGCCAGCAGCTATTGGACCGTCACAGATACGCAGTATTTT; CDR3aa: CASSYWTVTDTQYF
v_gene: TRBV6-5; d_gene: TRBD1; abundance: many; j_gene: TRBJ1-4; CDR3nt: TGTGCCAGCAGTTCGACAGGGGATTATGAAAAACTGTTTTTT; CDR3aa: CASSSTGDYEKLFF
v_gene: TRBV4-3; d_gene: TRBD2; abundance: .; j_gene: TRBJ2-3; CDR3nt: TGCGCCAGCAGCCAAGAATTACGACTAGCGGGCGCAGATACGCAGTATTTT; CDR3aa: CASSQELRLAGADTQYF
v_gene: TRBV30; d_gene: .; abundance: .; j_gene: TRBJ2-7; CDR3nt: TGTGCCTGGACCCGCTGGGGCTACGAGCAGTACTTC; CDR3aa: CAWTRWGYEQYF
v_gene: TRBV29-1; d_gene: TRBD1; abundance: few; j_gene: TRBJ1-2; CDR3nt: TGCAGCGTGGCGGGGGGACAGGGAGAGAAGGGCTACACCTTC; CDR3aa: CSVAGGQGEKGYTF
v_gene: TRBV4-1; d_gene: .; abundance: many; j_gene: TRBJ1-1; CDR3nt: TGCGCCAGCAGCCGTTCACAGGGAGGCACTGAAGCTTTCTTT; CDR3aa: CASSRSQGGTEAFF
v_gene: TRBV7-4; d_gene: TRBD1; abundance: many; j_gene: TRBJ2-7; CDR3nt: TGTGCCAGCCCGGACAGGGCCTACGAGCAGTACTTC; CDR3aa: CASPDRAYEQYF
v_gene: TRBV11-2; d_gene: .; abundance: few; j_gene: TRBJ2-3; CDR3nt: TGTGCCAGCCGCGAGAGTGGGTCAAATACGCAGTATTTT; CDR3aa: CASRESGSNTQYF
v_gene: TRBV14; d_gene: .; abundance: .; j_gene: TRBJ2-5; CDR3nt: TGTGCCAGCAGCCAAGCAACGTTAGGGCGGGCACTGATAGAGACCCAGTACTTC; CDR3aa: CASSQATLGRALIETQYF